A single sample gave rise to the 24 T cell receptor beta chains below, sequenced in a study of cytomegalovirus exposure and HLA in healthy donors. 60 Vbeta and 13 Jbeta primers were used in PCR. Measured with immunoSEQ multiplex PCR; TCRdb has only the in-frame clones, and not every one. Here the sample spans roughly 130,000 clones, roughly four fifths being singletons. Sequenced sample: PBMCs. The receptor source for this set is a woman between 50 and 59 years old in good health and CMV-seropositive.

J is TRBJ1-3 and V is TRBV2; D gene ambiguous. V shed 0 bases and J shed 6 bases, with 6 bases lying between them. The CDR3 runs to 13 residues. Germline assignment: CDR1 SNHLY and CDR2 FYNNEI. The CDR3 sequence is CASSEALANTIYF. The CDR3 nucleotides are TGTGCCAGCAGTGAAGCGCTAGCAAACACCATATATTTT.

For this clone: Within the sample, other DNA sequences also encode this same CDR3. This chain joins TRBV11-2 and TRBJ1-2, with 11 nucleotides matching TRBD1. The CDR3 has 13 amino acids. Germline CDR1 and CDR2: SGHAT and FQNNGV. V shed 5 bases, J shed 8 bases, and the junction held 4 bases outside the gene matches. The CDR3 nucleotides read TGTGCCAGCAGCGGGGACAGGGGGGGAGGCTACACCTTC. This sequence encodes CASSGDRGGGYTF.

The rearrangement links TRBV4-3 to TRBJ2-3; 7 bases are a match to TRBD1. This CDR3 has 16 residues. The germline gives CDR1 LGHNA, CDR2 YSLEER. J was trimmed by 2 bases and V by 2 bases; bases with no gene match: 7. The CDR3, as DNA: TGCGCCAGCAGCCAAAGCTCAACAGGGGTCACAGATACGCAGTATTTT. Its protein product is CASSQSSTGVTDTQYF.

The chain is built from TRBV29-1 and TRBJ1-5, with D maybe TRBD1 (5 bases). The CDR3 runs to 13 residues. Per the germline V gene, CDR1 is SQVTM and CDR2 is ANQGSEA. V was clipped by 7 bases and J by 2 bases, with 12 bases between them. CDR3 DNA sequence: TGCAGCGCGGGGGACGGACGCAATCAGCCCCAGCATTTT. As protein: CSAGDGRNQPQHF.

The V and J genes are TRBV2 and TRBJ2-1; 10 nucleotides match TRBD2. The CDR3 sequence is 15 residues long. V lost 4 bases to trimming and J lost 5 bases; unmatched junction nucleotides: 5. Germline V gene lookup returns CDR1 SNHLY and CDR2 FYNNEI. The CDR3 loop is CASSVTSGDNNEQFF. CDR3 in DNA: TGTGCCAGCAGTGTCACTAGCGGGGATAACAATGAGCAGTTCTTC.

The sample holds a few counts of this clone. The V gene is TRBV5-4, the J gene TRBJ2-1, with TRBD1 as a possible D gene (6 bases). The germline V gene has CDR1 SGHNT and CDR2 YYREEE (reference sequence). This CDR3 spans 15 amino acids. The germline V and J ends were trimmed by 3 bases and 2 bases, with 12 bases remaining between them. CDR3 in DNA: TGTGCCAGCAGCTCAGGGGTGCTCGCCTACAATGAGCAGTTCTTC. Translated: CASSSGVLAYNEQFF.

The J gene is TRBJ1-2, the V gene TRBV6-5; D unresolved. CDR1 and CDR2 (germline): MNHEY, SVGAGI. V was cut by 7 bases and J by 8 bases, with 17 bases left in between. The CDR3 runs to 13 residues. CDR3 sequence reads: CASTNTGIQGYTF. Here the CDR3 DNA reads TGTGCCAGCACCAACACGGGAATACAAGGCTACACCTTC.

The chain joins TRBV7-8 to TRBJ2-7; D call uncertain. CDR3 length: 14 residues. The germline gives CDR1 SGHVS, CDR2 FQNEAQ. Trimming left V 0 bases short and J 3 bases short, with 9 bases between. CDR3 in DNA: TGTGCCAGCAGCTTAGCGGCAGGAATCTACGAGCAGTACTTC. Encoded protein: CASSLAAGIYEQYF.

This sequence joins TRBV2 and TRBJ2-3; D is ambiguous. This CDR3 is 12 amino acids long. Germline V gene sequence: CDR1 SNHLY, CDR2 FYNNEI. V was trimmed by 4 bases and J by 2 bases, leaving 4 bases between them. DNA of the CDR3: TGTGCCAGCAGTGCCTTCACAGATACGCAGTATTTT. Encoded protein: CASSAFTDTQYF.

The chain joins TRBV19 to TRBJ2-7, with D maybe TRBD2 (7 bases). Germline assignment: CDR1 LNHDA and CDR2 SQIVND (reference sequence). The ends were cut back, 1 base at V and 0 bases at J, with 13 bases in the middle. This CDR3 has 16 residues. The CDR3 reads CASSIAGGDLSYEQYF. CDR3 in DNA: TGTGCCAGTAGTATAGCGGGGGGCGATCTCTCCTACGAGCAGTACTTC.

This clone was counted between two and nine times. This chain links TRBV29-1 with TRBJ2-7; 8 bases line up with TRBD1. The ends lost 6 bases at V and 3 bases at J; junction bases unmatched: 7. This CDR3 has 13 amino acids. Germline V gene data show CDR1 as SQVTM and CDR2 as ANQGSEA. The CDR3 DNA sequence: TGCAGCGTGACCGGGACAGGAGACTACGAGCAGTACTTC. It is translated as CSVTGTGDYEQYF.

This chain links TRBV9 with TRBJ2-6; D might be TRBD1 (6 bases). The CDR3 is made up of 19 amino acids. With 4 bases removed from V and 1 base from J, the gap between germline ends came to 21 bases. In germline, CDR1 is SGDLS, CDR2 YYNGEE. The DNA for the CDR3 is TGTGCCAGCAGCACCCTCGAACAGGGCGCTACATCTGGGGCCAACGTCCTGACTTTC. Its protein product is CASSTLEQGATSGANVLTF.

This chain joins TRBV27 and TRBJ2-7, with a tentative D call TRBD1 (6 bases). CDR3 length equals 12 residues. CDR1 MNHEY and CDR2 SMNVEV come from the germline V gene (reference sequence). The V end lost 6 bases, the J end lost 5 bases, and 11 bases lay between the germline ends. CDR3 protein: CASRSRGDEQYF. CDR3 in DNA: TGTGCCAGCAGATCCAGGGGTGACGAGCAGTACTTC.

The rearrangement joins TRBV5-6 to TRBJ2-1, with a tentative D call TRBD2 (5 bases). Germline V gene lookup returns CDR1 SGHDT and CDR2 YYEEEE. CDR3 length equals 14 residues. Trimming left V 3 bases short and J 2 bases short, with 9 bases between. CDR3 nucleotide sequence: TGTGCCAGCAGCTCCGGGGTCCCCTACAATGAGCAGTTCTTC. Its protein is CASSSGVPYNEQFF.

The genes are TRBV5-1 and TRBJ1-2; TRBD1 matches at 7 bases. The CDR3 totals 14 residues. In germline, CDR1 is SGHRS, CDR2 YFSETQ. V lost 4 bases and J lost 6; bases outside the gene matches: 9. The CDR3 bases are TGCGCCAGCAGCCCTTTGAGTACAGGGGATGGCTACACCTTC. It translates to CASSPLSTGDGYTF.

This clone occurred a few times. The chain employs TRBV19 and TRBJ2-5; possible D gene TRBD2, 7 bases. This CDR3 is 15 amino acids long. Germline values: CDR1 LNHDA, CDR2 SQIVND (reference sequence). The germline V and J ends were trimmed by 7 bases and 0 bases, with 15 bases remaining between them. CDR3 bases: TGTGCCAGTAAGGGGGGGGCGGGGAACCAAGAGACCCAGTACTTC. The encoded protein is CASKGGAGNQETQYF.

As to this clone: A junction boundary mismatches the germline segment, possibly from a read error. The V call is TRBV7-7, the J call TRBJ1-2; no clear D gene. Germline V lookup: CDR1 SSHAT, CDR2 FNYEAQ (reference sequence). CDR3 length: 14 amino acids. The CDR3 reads CASSLAPGKGGYTF. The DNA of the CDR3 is TGTGCTAGCAGCTTAGCCCCCGGGAAGGGTGGCTACACCTTC.

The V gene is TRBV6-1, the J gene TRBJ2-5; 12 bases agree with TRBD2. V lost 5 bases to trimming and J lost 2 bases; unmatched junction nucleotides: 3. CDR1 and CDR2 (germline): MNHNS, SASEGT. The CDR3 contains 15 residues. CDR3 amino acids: CASSKGTSGQETQYF. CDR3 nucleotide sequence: TGTGCCAGCAGTAAAGGGACTAGCGGGCAAGAGACCCAGTACTTC.

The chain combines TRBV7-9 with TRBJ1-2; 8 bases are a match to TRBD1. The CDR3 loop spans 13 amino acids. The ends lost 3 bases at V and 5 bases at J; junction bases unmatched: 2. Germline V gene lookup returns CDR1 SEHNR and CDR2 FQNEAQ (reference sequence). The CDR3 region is CASSFGQGYGYTF. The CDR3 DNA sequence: TGTGCCAGCAGCTTCGGACAGGGTTATGGCTACACCTTC.

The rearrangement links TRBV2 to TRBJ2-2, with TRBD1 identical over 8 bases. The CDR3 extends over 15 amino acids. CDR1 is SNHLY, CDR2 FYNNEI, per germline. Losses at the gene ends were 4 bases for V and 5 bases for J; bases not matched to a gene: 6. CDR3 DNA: TGTGCCAGCAGTGGAGGACAGGGAGGTACCGGGGAGCTGTTTTTT. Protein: CASSGGQGGTGELFF.

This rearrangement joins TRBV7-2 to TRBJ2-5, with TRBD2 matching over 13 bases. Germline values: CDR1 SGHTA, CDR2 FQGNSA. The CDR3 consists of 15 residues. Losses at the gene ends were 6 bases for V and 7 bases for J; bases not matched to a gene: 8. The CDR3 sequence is CASRSPGLAGSTQYF. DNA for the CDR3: TGTGCCAGCAGGTCTCCGGGACTAGCGGGATCGACCCAGTACTTC.

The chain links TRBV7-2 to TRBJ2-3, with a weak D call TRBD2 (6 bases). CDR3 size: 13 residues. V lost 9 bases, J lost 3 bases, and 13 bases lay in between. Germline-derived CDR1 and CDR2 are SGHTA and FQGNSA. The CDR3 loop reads CASRRGRTDTQYF. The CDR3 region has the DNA TGTGCCAGTAGACGGGGGAGGACAGATACGCAGTATTTT.

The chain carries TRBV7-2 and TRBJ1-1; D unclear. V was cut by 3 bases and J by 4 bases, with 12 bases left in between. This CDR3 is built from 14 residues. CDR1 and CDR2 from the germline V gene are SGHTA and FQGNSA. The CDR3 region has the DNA TGTGCCAGCAGCTTGACCCCCGGCGGCACTGAAGCTTTCTTT. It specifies CASSLTPGGTEAFF.

The CDR3 is CASSQAQGAGNQPQHF. CDR3 DNA: TGCGCCAGCAGCCAAGCGCAGGGGGCCGGCAATCAGCCCCAGCATTTT. The chain is built from TRBV4-1 and TRBJ1-5; TRBD1 aligns across 8 bases. CDR1 and CDR2 from the germline V gene are MGHRA and YSYEKL. V shed 1 base and J 2 bases; nucleotides not matched to a gene: 4. CDR3 length equals 16 residues.